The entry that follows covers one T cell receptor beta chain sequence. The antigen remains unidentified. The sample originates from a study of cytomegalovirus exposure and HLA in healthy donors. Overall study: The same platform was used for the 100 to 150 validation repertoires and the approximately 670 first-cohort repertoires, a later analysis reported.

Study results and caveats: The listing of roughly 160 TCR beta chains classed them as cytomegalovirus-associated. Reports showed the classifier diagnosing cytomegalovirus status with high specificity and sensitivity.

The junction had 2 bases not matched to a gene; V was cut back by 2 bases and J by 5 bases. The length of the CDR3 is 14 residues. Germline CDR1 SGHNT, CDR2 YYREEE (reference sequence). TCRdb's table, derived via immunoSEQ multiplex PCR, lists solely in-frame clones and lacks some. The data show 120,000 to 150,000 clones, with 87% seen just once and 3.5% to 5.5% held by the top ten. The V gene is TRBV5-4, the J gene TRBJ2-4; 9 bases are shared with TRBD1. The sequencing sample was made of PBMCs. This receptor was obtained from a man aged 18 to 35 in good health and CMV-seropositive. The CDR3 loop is CASSFRTGENIQYF. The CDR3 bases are TGTGCCAGCAGCTTCCGGACAGGGGAAAACATTCAGTACTTC.